One and the same sample provided the 23 T cell receptor beta chains below, sequenced in a study of shared clonotypes between healthy human individuals. Some clones are missing from TCRdb's copy, which holds only in-frame ones; the method was immunoSEQ multiplex PCR. The sample consists of some 2 million clones, 95% of them appearing once. Sequenced material: naive CD4+ T cells sorted from blood. Subset specified: CD45RA+ positively selected. These receptors all come from a man aged 18 to 29 in good health.

This chain uses TRBV6-1 with TRBJ1-2; 8 bases align to TRBD1. The CDR3 runs to 13 residues. Per germline, CDR1 MNHNS and CDR2 SASEGT. The V segment lost 5 bases and the J segment 7 bases; nucleotides outside the gene matches: 6. The CDR3 loop reads CASSFQGAGGYTF. In DNA, the CDR3 is TGTGCCAGCAGTTTCCAGGGGGCTGGTGGCTACACCTTC.

The chain employs TRBV7-6 and TRBJ2-1; possibly TRBD2 for D (6 bases). The CDR3 contains 16 residues. Germline V gene lookup returns CDR1 SGHVS and CDR2 FNYEAQ. Trimming stripped 5 bases from V and 4 bases from J, with 18 bases between. CDR3 bases: TGTGCCAGCAGCCCCGCGGGGTTGTGGGGTTACAATGAGCAGTTCTTC. It translates to CASSPAGLWGYNEQFF.

The chain uses TRBV6-5 and TRBJ2-1; D is ambiguous. Germline V lookup: CDR1 MNHEY, CDR2 SVGAGI. CDR3 length: 14 amino acids. Deletions cut 4 bases from V and 4 bases from J, with 11 bases between. The CDR3 here is CASSFTPLYNEQFF. CDR3 DNA: TGTGCCAGCAGTTTCACACCATTGTACAATGAGCAGTTCTTC.

Concerning this clone: A much bigger clone sits one base away, suggesting this may be a read error. The chain couples TRBV6-1 to TRBJ1-5; a possible D gene is TRBD1 (5 bases). Between the trimmed V and J ends, which lost 11 bases and 0 bases, there was a span of 14 bases. The CDR3 spans 14 residues. Looked up from germline, CDR1 is MNHNS and CDR2 is SASEGT. In DNA, the CDR3 is TGTGCCGGCCGGGGGGATAATAGCAATCAGCCCCAGCATTTT. Amino acids: CAGRGDNSNQPQHF.

J is TRBJ1-2 and V is TRBV5-6; D gene ambiguous. Trimming took 4 bases from V and 8 from J, leaving 15 bases between them. The CDR3 covers 13 residues. CDR1 and CDR2 (germline): SGHDT, YYEEEE. The CDR3 coding sequence is TGTGCCAGCAGCCTGAGGCAGGCACGCGGCTACACCTTC. Translated, it gives CASSLRQARGYTF.

On this clone itself: This CDR3 is also generated by other DNA sequences in the sample. The rearrangement joins TRBV28 to TRBJ1-2, with 9 bases that match TRBD1. Germline V gene data show CDR1 as MDHEN and CDR2 as SYDVKM. This CDR3 is 12 amino acids long. V shed 6 bases and J 4 bases; nucleotides not matched to a gene: 0. The CDR3 reads CASRGQGYGYTF. The CDR3 nucleotides are TGTGCCAGCAGGGGACAGGGCTATGGCTACACCTTC.

The chain joins TRBV6-5 to TRBJ2-2; 11 bases align to TRBD2. From germline, CDR1 is MNHEY and CDR2 SVGAGI. V gave up 6 bases and J gave up 6 bases; unmatched junction bases: 6. The length of the CDR3 is 15 residues. CDR3 loop: CASSQPGLAAGELFF. The CDR3 DNA reads TGTGCCAGCAGCCAACCGGGACTAGCGGCCGGGGAGCTGTTTTTT.

The V and J genes are TRBV10-1 and TRBJ2-5; 7 nucleotides line up with TRBD1. The CDR3 spans 15 residues. The ends lost 2 bases at V and 7 bases at J; junction bases unmatched: 10. The germline gives CDR1 WNHNN, CDR2 SYGVQD (reference sequence). CDR3 nucleotides: TGCGCCAGCAGTGAGGGACAGGTTGGCTCTATGACCCAGTACTTC. Protein: CASSEGQVGSMTQYF.

The chain combines TRBV11-2 with TRBJ2-7; the D is unclear. Trimming removed 0 bases at V and 3 bases at J, with 9 bases between. Germline loops: CDR1 SGHAT, CDR2 FQNNGV. There are 14 residues in the CDR3. CDR3 amino acids: CASSLDGVFYEQYF. CDR3 nucleotide sequence: TGTGCCAGCAGCTTAGATGGGGTTTTCTACGAGCAGTACTTC.

This chain connects TRBV7-2 to TRBJ2-7; D uncertain. Deletions cut 3 bases from V and 2 bases from J, with 14 bases between. Per the germline V gene, CDR1 is SGHTA and CDR2 is FQGNSA. The CDR3 runs to 15 residues. CDR3 in amino acids: CASSFDVLIAYEQYF. In DNA, the CDR3 is TGTGCCAGCAGCTTCGATGTACTAATAGCCTACGAGCAGTACTTC.

The CDR3 reads CASSSGAIADTQYF. The CDR3 DNA is TGTGCCAGCAGCTCAGGGGCGATAGCAGATACGCAGTATTTT. This rearrangement joins TRBV11-3 to TRBJ2-3; weak D call: TRBD1 (6 bases). The CDR3 runs to 14 residues. The germline gives CDR1 SGHNT, CDR2 YENEEA. V was shortened by 4 bases and J by 4 bases, with 12 bases between the two germline ends.

This chain connects TRBV6-5 to TRBJ1-5; D call uncertain. This CDR3 has 14 amino acids. The germline V gene encodes CDR1 MNHEY and CDR2 SVGAGI. V lost 6 bases and J 7 bases, leaving 16 bases between the germline ends. The CDR3 loop is CASSSGLALQPQHF. CDR3 sequence (DNA): TGTGCCAGCAGCTCCGGGCTTGCCCTCCAGCCCCAGCATTTT.

The genes are TRBV4-1 and TRBJ2-7, with D possibly being TRBD1 (6 bases). CDR1 MGHRA and CDR2 YSYEKL come from the germline V gene. The CDR3 is made up of 17 amino acids. V was clipped by 1 base and J by 4 bases, with 20 bases between them. The CDR3 region has the DNA TGCGCCAGCAGCCAAGGGATGGCACAGGGTAGTCGATACGAGCAGTACTTC. This sequence encodes CASSQGMAQGSRYEQYF.

The rearrangement joins TRBV6-6 to TRBJ2-1, with D possibly TRBD2 on 7 matching bases. The CDR3 extends over 14 amino acids. V shed 7 bases and J shed 7 bases, with 17 bases lying between them. Germline loops: CDR1 MNHNY, CDR2 SVGAGI (reference sequence). CDR3 sequence: CASKARGGQNEQFF. CDR3 coding DNA: TGTGCCAGCAAGGCGAGGGGGGGGCAAAATGAGCAGTTCTTC.

V and J are TRBV7-2 and TRBJ2-7; D remains ambiguous. Trimming left V 6 bases short and J 2 bases short, with 14 bases between. Per the germline V gene, CDR1 is SGHTA and CDR2 is FQGNSA. The length of the CDR3 is 14 residues. The CDR3 bases are TGTGCCAGCAGATACAGAGTCGGCCCCTACGAGCAGTACTTC. It yields the protein CASRYRVGPYEQYF.

V usage is TRBV10-3 and J usage is TRBJ2-2; D perhaps matches TRBD1 (6 bases). With 10 bases removed from V and 0 bases from J, the gap between germline ends came to 12 bases. Germline assignment: CDR1 ENHRY and CDR2 SYGVKD. The CDR3 length is 14 residues. As DNA, the CDR3 is TGTGCCAACCGACAGGAGCCGAACACCGGGGAGCTGTTTTTT. As protein: CANRQEPNTGELFF.

The CDR3 bases are TGTGCCATCAGGGACAGGGCAATAAGCACTGAAGCTTTCTTT. It specifies CAIRDRAISTEAFF. The chain recombines TRBV10-3 with TRBJ1-1; 8 nucleotides line up with TRBD1. The CDR3 has 14 residues. J lost 4 bases, V lost 6 bases, and 7 bases had no gene match. CDR1 ENHRY and CDR2 SYGVKD come from the germline V gene.

V usage is TRBV18 and J usage is TRBJ2-3; a weak D match, TRBD1 (5 bases). CDR3 length: 14 amino acids. Per the germline V gene, CDR1 is KGHSH and CDR2 is LQKENI. V dropped 4 bases and J dropped 0 bases, with 8 bases sitting between them. The CDR3 DNA is TGTGCCAGCTCACGAGACAGAAGCACAGATACGCAGTATTTT. Encoded protein: CASSRDRSTDTQYF.

The chain has TRBV10-3 and TRBJ2-3; tentatively, D is TRBD2 (5 bases). Between the trimmed V and J ends, which lost 4 bases and 0 bases, there was a span of 11 bases. Per germline, CDR1 ENHRY and CDR2 SYGVKD. The CDR3 contains 15 residues. CDR3 bases: TGTGCCATCAGTGGTTTTCCGGGGAGCACAGATACGCAGTATTTT. It specifies CAISGFPGSTDTQYF.

The count of this clone is one. The chain combines TRBV29-1 with TRBJ1-2; unclear D gene. The ends were cut back, 7 bases at V and 4 bases at J, with 19 bases in the middle. The germline gives CDR1 SQVTM, CDR2 ANQGSEA. This CDR3 is built from 14 residues. Here the CDR3 reads CSAKKGQYPYGYTF. The CDR3 DNA follows: TGCAGCGCCAAAAAAGGTCAATACCCCTATGGCTACACCTTC.

The rearrangement joins TRBV7-9 to TRBJ2-2; 9 bases map to TRBD2. There are 17 residues in the CDR3. In germline, CDR1 is SEHNR, CDR2 FQNEAQ (reference sequence). V was clipped by 6 bases and J by 2 bases; unmatched bases: 10. The CDR3 coding sequence is TGTGCCAGCAGATCGTTAGCGGGAGTTGGTAACACCGGGGAGCTGTTTTTT. It translates to CASRSLAGVGNTGELFF. Drawing the rest from reference TRBV7-9 and TRBJ2-2, the complete variable domain is DTGVSQNPRHKITKRGQNVTFRCDPISEHNRLYWYRQTLGQGPEFLTYFQNEAQLEKSRLLSDRFSAERPKGSFSTLEIQRTEQGDSAMYLCASRSLAGVGNTGELFFGEGSRLTVL.

V gene TRBV28 combines with J gene TRBJ2-7; D may be TRBD2 (6 bases). Per the germline V gene, CDR1 is MDHEN and CDR2 is SYDVKM. Deletions cut 7 bases from V and 7 bases from J, with 17 bases between. This CDR3 comprises 13 residues. Written as DNA, the CDR3 is TGTGCCAGCAAAGATCTGGGACGGGGGGAGCAGTACTTC. This translates into CASKDLGRGEQYF.

V usage is TRBV28 and J usage is TRBJ2-7; TRBD1 agrees at 9 bases. The CDR3 loop spans 15 amino acids. CDR1 and CDR2 (germline): MDHEN, SYDVKM. The V gene end was trimmed by 3 bases and the J gene end by 0 bases; junction bases not matched to a gene: 3. CDR3 nucleotides: TGTGCCAGCAGTTTCGGGACAGGGTTCTCCTACGAGCAGTACTTC. Its protein is CASSFGTGFSYEQYF.